This T cell receptor (beta chain) was identified during a study of beta chain features in type 1 diabetes. In regard to this clone: Its antigen is still unknown.

General study findings and limits: All four CD4+ subsets from Type 1 diabetes patients carried moderately but significantly shorter TCRB CDR3s. Cells with high TCR expression could be over-represented when cDNA is sequenced. Patients showed naive, central memory and Treg TCRB repertoires that appeared more similar than those of healthy donors.

The whole isolated RNA underwent reverse transcription, so sequencing captured expressed TCRB transcripts. Some clones are missing from TCRdb's copy, which holds only in-frame ones; the method was immunoSEQ multiplex PCR. The sample has 900,000 or so clones, roughly 15% seen once. V lost 3 bases and J 0 bases, leaving 17 bases between the germline ends. CDR3 length: 17 amino acids. Per the germline V gene, CDR1 is WSHSY and CDR2 is SAAADI. The clonotype comes from a woman aged 18-29 years in good health. Sequenced sample: naive CD4+ T cells from blood. This chain joins TRBV10-2 and TRBJ1-1; no definite D call. The CDR3 region has the DNA TGCGCCAGCAGTGACAGAGGAGCCAGAAAGATGAACACTGAAGCTTTCTTT. Translated, it gives CASSDRGARKMNTEAFF.